This TCR beta chain was captured in a study of CD8+ T cells in alopecia areata. Study in general: Percent affected scalp area, the SALT score, rated treated patients' severity.

As for treatment: oral pan-JAK inhibitor, 5-10 mg twice daily. The authors sorted CD4+ and CD8+ T cells from PBMCs. Isolated RNA was reverse transcribed into cDNA used as the sequencing template. Sequencing used immunoSEQ multiplex PCR; TCRdb keeps in-frame clones, though not all of them. The sample holds around 100,000 clones, roughly three fifths seen once. Study observations and caveats: Scalp and blood samples kept many expanded lesional clones throughout tofacitinib. How baseline CD8+ expansion relates to response remains uncertain (there was one nonresponder).

Turning to this clone: The antigen is not known.

The CDR3 has 15 amino acids. The V and J ends lost 4 bases and 2 bases, in that order; junction bases with no gene match: 5. The V gene's germline CDR1 is SGHTA and CDR2 FQGNSA. The chain carries TRBV7-2 and TRBJ2-3; 8 bases fit TRBD2. The sequenced sample was CD4+ T cells sorted from blood, obtained at week 24, from a patient treated with tofacitinib. This clonotype was obtained from a human donor with alopecia areata. CDR3 nucleotide sequence: TGTGCCAGCAGCTCACTAGCGGTGACCACAGATACGCAGTATTTT. This translates into CASSSLAVTTDTQYF. Combining the CDR3 with reference TRBV7-2 and TRBJ2-3 gives the whole variable domain GAGVSQSPSNKVTEKGKDVELRCDPISGHTALYWYRQSLGQGLEFLIYFQGNSAPDKSGLPSDRFSAERTGGSVSTLTIQRTQQEDSAVYLCASSSLAVTTDTQYFGPGTRLTVL.